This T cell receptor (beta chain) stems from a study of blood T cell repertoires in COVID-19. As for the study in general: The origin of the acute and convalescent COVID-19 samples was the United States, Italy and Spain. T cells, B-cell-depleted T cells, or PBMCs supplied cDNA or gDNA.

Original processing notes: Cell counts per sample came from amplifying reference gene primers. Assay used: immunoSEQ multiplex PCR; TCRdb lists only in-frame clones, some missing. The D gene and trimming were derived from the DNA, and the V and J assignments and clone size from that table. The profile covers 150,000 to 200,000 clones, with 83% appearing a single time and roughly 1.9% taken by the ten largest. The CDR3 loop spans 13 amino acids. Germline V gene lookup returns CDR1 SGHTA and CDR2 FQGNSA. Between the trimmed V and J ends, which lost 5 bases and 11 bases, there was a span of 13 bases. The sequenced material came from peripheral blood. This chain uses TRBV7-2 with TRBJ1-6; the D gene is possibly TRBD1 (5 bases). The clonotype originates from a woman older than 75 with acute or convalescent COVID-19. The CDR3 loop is CASSPGEGTPLHF. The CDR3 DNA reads TGTGCCAGCAGCCCGGGGGAGGGTACACCCCTCCACTTT.